The 26 T cell receptor beta chains below come from one sample, sequenced in a study of blood T cell repertoires in COVID-19. Data came from immunoSEQ multiplex PCR; TCRdb stores just in-frame clones and leaves some out. The table lists around 96,000 clones, 90% to 95% of them singletons, with about 4.7% in the top ten. The sample consisted of peripheral blood. These receptors were taken from a human donor with active COVID-19. The donor label of this sample is uncertain.

This clone was observed a few times. CDR3 sequence: CASTTDSTGYGYTF. CDR3 nucleotides: TGTGCCAGTACAACCGATTCGACAGGGTATGGCTACACCTTC. The chain combines TRBV6-6 with TRBJ1-2; 7 bases map to TRBD1. The length of the CDR3 is 14 residues. Germline values: CDR1 MNHNY, CDR2 SVGAGI (reference sequence). Trimming removed 9 bases from V and 5 bases from J; junction bases left unmatched: 12.

V usage is TRBV20-1 and J usage is TRBJ2-7; D is unclear. Germline-derived CDR1 and CDR2 are DFQATT and SNEGSKA (reference sequence). Trimming pared 3 bases from V and 0 bases from J, leaving 9 bases between. This CDR3 region has 13 residues. CDR3 region: CSASSVRSYEQYF. For the CDR3, the DNA is TGCAGTGCTAGTTCGGTTCGCTCCTACGAGCAGTACTTC.

V usage is TRBV20-1 and J usage is TRBJ2-5, with TRBD2 matching 10 bases. The V segment lost 3 bases and the J segment 2 bases; nucleotides outside the gene matches: 9. This CDR3 contains 16 residues. CDR1 is DFQATT and CDR2 is SNEGSKA in the germline V gene (reference sequence). DNA for the CDR3: TGCAGTGCTAGTTTAGCACTAGCGGGAATACAAGAGACCCAGTACTTC. Encoded protein: CSASLALAGIQETQYF.

CDR3 amino acids: CASSAISGQGINEQYF. The DNA of the CDR3 is TGTGCCAGCTCAGCGATATCGGGACAGGGCATAAACGAGCAGTACTTC. This chain uses TRBV18 with TRBJ2-7, with 9 bases matching TRBD1. CDR1 is KGHSH, CDR2 LQKENI, per germline. The CDR3 covers 16 residues. V gave up 5 bases and J gave up 5 bases; unmatched junction bases: 13.

The rearrangement uses TRBV7-2 and TRBJ2-5, with 8 bases fitting TRBD2. V gave up 5 bases and J gave up 1 base; unmatched junction bases: 3. The CDR3 covers 14 residues. CDR1 is SGHTA and CDR2 is FQGNSA in the germline V gene. CDR3 in amino acids: CASSKSGGQETQYF. CDR3 bases: TGTGCCAGCAGCAAAAGCGGGGGCCAAGAGACCCAGTACTTC.

The rearrangement uses TRBV11-3 and TRBJ2-7, with D possibly being TRBD2 (5 bases). The germline gives CDR1 SGHNT, CDR2 YENEEA. The CDR3 is 16 amino acids. V was cut by 5 bases and J by 3 bases, with 20 bases left in between. CDR3 in amino acids: CASSPPGKGVLYEQYF. CDR3 in DNA: TGTGCCAGCAGCCCCCCCGGGAAGGGCGTTCTCTACGAGCAGTACTTC.

Concerning this clone itself: The junction differs from germline at one of its ends, possibly a read error. V usage is TRBV12-3 or TRBV12-4 and J usage is TRBJ1-1, with 7 nucleotides matching TRBD1. This CDR3 spans 13 amino acids. The CDR3 sequence: CASSLVPWDRIPF. In DNA form, the CDR3 reads TGTGCCAGCAGTTTAGTTCCGTGGGACAGAATTCCGTTT.

The chain is built from TRBV4-2 and TRBJ2-1; a possible D gene is TRBD2 (7 bases). This CDR3 spans 20 amino acids. CDR1 and CDR2 (germline): LGHNA, YNFKEQ. The V and J ends lost 4 bases and 4 bases respectively, with 29 bases between them. Here the CDR3 reads CASSLQSGTRYQPGYNEQFF. The CDR3 DNA is TGTGCCAGCAGCCTCCAAAGCGGGACACGCTACCAACCTGGGTACAATGAGCAGTTCTTC.

The chain has TRBV7-8 and TRBJ1-6, with a tentative D call TRBD1 (5 bases). Germline CDR1 and CDR2: SGHVS and FQNEAQ. This CDR3 region has 15 residues. The V gene lost 5 bases and the J gene lost 7 bases, with 15 bases spanning the gap. The CDR3: CASSPRQGDNSPLHF. The DNA for the CDR3 is TGTGCCAGCAGCCCTCGGCAGGGCGACAATTCACCCCTCCACTTT. Variable domain in full (rest from reference TRBV7-8 and TRBJ1-6): GAGVSQSPRYKVAKRGQDVALRCDPISGHVSLFWYQQALGQGPEFLTYFQNEAQLDKSGLPSDRFFAERPEGSVSTLKIQRTQQEDSAVYLCASSPRQGDNSPLHFGNGTRLTVT.

The genes are TRBV4-1 and TRBJ2-7; weak D call: TRBD1 (5 bases). Trimming removed 0 bases from V and 5 bases from J, with 20 bases in between. This CDR3 is 17 amino acids long. The germline gives CDR1 MGHRA, CDR2 YSYEKL. CDR3 DNA: TGCGCCAGCAGCCAAGATCTGGGCGGACATTCTGAAAACGAGCAGTACTTC. Amino acids: CASSQDLGGHSENEQYF.

The V gene is TRBV6-6, the J gene TRBJ2-2, with 8 bases aligning to TRBD2. From germline, CDR1 is MNHNY and CDR2 SVGAGI (reference sequence). The CDR3 contains 15 residues. V was clipped by 7 bases and J by 4 bases; unmatched bases: 8. DNA of the CDR3: TGTGCCAGCAACCACGGGGGGGCCGGCACCGGGGAGCTGTTTTTT. It encodes CASNHGGAGTGELFF.

The J gene is TRBJ1-4, the V gene TRBV18; the D gene is possibly TRBD1 (5 bases). The CDR3 consists of 19 residues. V was shortened by 1 base and J by 0 bases, with 18 bases between the two germline ends. The germline CDR1 and CDR2 sequences are KGHSH and LQKENI. The CDR3 spells CASSPRGLAGLATNEKLFF. In DNA form, the CDR3 reads TGTGCCAGCTCACCACGGGGACTAGCGGGACTTGCAACTAATGAAAAACTGTTTTTT. Based on the CDR3 plus reference TRBV18 and TRBJ1-4, the full variable domain is NAGVMQNPRHLVRRRGQEARLRCSPMKGHSHVYWYRQLPEEGLKFMVYLQKENIIDESGMPKERFSAEFPKEGPSILRIQQVVRGDSAAYFCASSPRGLAGLATNEKLFFGSGTQLSVL.

For the CDR3, the DNA is TGTGCCAGCAGCCCCGGGGTATCTAACTATGGCTACACCTTC. Translation: CASSPGVSNYGYTF. The J gene is TRBJ1-2, the V gene TRBV7-2; the D is unclear. From germline, CDR1 is SGHTA and CDR2 FQGNSA. V was cut by 5 bases and J by 0 bases, with 10 bases left in between. The CDR3 has 14 amino acids.

This chain links TRBV7-9 with TRBJ1-1, with 9 bases that match TRBD1. With 5 bases clipped from V and 10 bases from J, the junction kept 8 bases outside the gene matches. The CDR3 contains 13 residues. CDR1 is SEHNR and CDR2 is FQNEAQ in the germline V gene (reference sequence). CDR3 residues: CASSRTGGAGAFF. CDR3 coding DNA: TGTGCCAGCAGCCGCACAGGGGGCGCCGGAGCTTTCTTT.

The chain recombines TRBV12-5 with TRBJ2-7; weak D call: TRBD1 (5 bases). Trimming stripped 2 bases from V and 2 bases from J, with 19 bases between. This CDR3 has 17 amino acids. From germline, CDR1 is LGHNT and CDR2 FRNRAP. CDR3 in DNA: TGTGCTAGTGGTTTGAGACCTCCGGCAGGGAACCCCTACGAGCAGTACTTC. It yields the protein CASGLRPPAGNPYEQYF.

CDR3 DNA sequence: TGTGCCAGCAGCCCATCTAGCCGGGTGCCGGGGACCCAGTACTTC. Translated, it gives CASSPSSRVPGTQYF. The chain carries TRBV11-2 and TRBJ2-5; D is possibly TRBD2 (5 bases). Trimming stripped 5 bases from V and 7 bases from J, with 20 bases between. The CDR3 consists of 15 residues. Germline V gene lookup returns CDR1 SGHAT and CDR2 FQNNGV. The variable domain in full, with the rest retrieved from reference TRBV11-2 and TRBJ2-5, is EAGVAQSPRYKIIEKRQSVAFWCNPISGHATLYWYQQILGQGPKLLIQFQNNGVVDDSQLPKDRFSAERLKGVDSTLKIQPAKLEDSAVYLCASSPSSRVPGTQYFGPGTRLLVL.

The V gene is TRBV10-3, the J gene TRBJ1-5, with TRBD1 as a possible D gene (6 bases). The CDR3 sequence is 15 residues long. Germline V gene lookup returns CDR1 ENHRY and CDR2 SYGVKD. Trimming cost V 2 bases and J 2 bases, with 10 bases left between them. The CDR3 sequence is CAISEKGDGNQPQHF. The CDR3 DNA is TGTGCCATCAGTGAGAAGGGGGACGGCAATCAGCCCCAGCATTTT.

The genes are TRBV11-3 and TRBJ2-2; tentatively, D is TRBD1 (6 bases). The V gene lost 3 bases and the J gene lost 4 bases, with 18 bases spanning the gap. CDR3 length: 17 amino acids. The germline CDR1 and CDR2 sequences are SGHNT and YENEEA. CDR3 residues: CASSFLRWGQGTGELFF. The CDR3 coding sequence is TGTGCCAGCAGCTTCCTCCGATGGGGACAAGGCACCGGGGAGCTGTTTTTT.

The chain recombines TRBV12-3 or TRBV12-4 with TRBJ2-5; TRBD2 might be the D (5 bases). CDR3 length equals 13 residues. The V end lost 7 bases, the J end lost 2 bases, and 11 bases lay between the germline ends. The CDR3 bases are TGTGCCAGCATCCGGACGGGGCAAGAGACCCAGTACTTC. Its translation is CASIRTGQETQYF.

This rearrangement joins TRBV6-5 to TRBJ2-7; weak D call: TRBD1 (6 bases). V lost 6 bases and J lost 6, with 15 bases in between. The V gene's germline CDR1 is MNHEY and CDR2 SVGAGI. This CDR3 contains 13 residues. DNA of the CDR3: TGTGCCAGCAGGTCCTGGGACACCGCCGAGCAGTACTTC. This encodes CASRSWDTAEQYF.

The chain links TRBV7-8 to TRBJ1-5; the match to TRBD1 covers 8 bases. There are 14 residues in the CDR3. The germline V gene has CDR1 SGHVS and CDR2 FQNEAQ. V dropped 1 base and J dropped 7; count of bases not matched to a gene: 3. In DNA, the CDR3 is TGTGCCAGCAGCTTAGGGGACAGGTCCCAGCCCCAGCATTTT. This codes for CASSLGDRSQPQHF.

This chain joins TRBV25-1 and TRBJ2-5, with D tentatively TRBD2 (7 bases). This CDR3 has 14 amino acids. V was cut by 7 bases and J by 5 bases, with 17 bases left in between. In germline, CDR1 is MGHDK, CDR2 SYGVNS. The CDR3 loop is CASIRTGGPETQYF. DNA for the CDR3: TGTGCCAGCATCCGAACGGGGGGCCCGGAGACCCAGTACTTC. The full variable domain, its missing parts supplied by reference TRBV25-1 and TRBJ2-5, is EADIYQTPRYLVIGTGKKITLECSQTMGHDKMYWYQQDPGMELHLIHYSYGVNSTEKGDLSSESTVSRIRTEHFPLTLESARPSHTSQYLCASIRTGGPETQYFGPGTRLLVL.

A single count supports this clone. This sequence joins TRBV28 and TRBJ1-3; D remains unclear. The V gene's germline CDR1 is MDHEN and CDR2 SYDVKM. This CDR3 region has 13 residues. The V gene lost 3 bases and the J gene lost 3 bases, with 6 bases spanning the gap. The CDR3 reads CASSFHGGNTIYF. The CDR3 DNA follows: TGTGCCAGCAGTTTTCACGGTGGAAACACCATATATTTT.

The rearrangement links TRBV6-5 to TRBJ2-7; D uncertain. The V end lost 4 bases, the J end lost 2 bases, and 6 bases lay between the germline ends. The germline gives CDR1 MNHEY, CDR2 SVGAGI. This CDR3 comprises 12 residues. The CDR3 sequence is CASSSSTYEQYF. The DNA of the CDR3 is TGTGCCAGCAGTTCCTCTACCTACGAGCAGTACTTC.

This chain links TRBV11-2 with TRBJ2-1, with D possibly TRBD2 on 7 matching bases. The germline V gene has CDR1 SGHAT and CDR2 FQNNGV. The germline V and J ends were trimmed by 6 bases and 5 bases, with 20 bases remaining between them. The CDR3 runs to 16 residues. CDR3 region: CASSPWGGPGDNEQFF. In DNA form, the CDR3 reads TGTGCCAGCAGTCCCTGGGGGGGCCCTGGGGACAATGAGCAGTTCTTC.

V and J are TRBV24-1 and TRBJ2-5, with 9 bases matching TRBD1. The J segment lost 4 bases and the V segment lost 5 bases, leaving 7 bases of the junction unmatched. Germline V gene sequence: CDR1 KGHDR, CDR2 SFDVKD. The CDR3 is 15 residues long. The DNA for the CDR3 is TGTGCCACCAGTGCACCGGGACAGGGTAGAGAGACCCAGTACTTC. As protein: CATSAPGQGRETQYF.